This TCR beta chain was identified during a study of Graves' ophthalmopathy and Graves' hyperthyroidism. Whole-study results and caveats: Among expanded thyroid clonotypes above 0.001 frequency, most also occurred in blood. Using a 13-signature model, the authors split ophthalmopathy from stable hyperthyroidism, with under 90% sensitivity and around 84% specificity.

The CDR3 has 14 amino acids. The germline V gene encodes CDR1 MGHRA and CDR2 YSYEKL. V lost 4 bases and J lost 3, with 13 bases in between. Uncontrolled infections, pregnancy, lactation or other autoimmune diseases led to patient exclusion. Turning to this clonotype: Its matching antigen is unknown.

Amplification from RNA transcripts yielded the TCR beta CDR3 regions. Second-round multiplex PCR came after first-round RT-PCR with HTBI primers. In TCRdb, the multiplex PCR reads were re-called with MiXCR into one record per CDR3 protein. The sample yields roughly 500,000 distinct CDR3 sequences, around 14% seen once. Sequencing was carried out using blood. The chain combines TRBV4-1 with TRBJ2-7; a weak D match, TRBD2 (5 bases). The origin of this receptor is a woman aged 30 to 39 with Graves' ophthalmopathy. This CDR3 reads CASSRGWTGYEQYF. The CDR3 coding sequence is TGCGCCAGCAGCCGTGGATGGACTGGCTACGAGCAGTACTTC.